The 22 T cell receptor beta chains listed next were all sequenced from one sample in a study of cytomegalovirus exposure and HLA in healthy donors. TCRdb's table, derived via immunoSEQ multiplex PCR, lists solely in-frame clones and lacks some. The sample includes approximately 300,000 clones, roughly 90% seen only once; the top ten take around 0.8%. Sequencing was performed on PBMCs. Every receptor here comes from a young woman in good health and CMV-seronegative.

V is TRBV4-2 and J is TRBJ1-2, with TRBD1 identical over 7 bases. Germline trimming cut 4 bases from V and 2 bases from J; bases unmatched to any gene: 1. The germline gives CDR1 LGHNA, CDR2 YNFKEQ. This CDR3 comprises 13 residues. DNA for the CDR3: TGTGCCAGCAGCCTGGACAGGAACTATGGCTACACCTTC. It specifies CASSLDRNYGYTF.

The chain couples TRBV11-3 to TRBJ2-7, with D perhaps TRBD1 (6 bases). Germline V lookup: CDR1 SGHNT, CDR2 YENEEA. Trimming left V 1 base short and J 0 bases short, with 10 bases between. CDR3 length equals 15 residues. CDR3 protein: CASSLGGDNSYEQYF. The CDR3 nucleotides read TGTGCCAGCAGCTTAGGTGGGGACAACTCCTACGAGCAGTACTTC. The complete variable domain, with remaining parts taken from reference TRBV11-3 and TRBJ2-7, reads EAGVVQSPRYKIIEKKQPVAFWCNPISGHNTLYWYLQNLGQGPELLIRYENEEAVDDSQLPKDRFSAERLKGVDSTLKIQPAELGDSAVYLCASSLGGDNSYEQYFGPGTRLTVT.

The chain links TRBV18 to TRBJ1-1, with 7 positions matching TRBD1. Germline V CDR1 and CDR2: KGHSH, LQKENI. V lost 6 bases, J lost 1 base, and 5 bases stayed unmatched. The CDR3 extends over 14 amino acids. The CDR3 region has the DNA TGTGCCAGCTCCCGACAGGGCGAGAACACTGAAGCTTTCTTT. The encoded protein is CASSRQGENTEAFF.

This clone was recorded once. This chain connects TRBV7-3 to TRBJ2-7, with 7 bases fitting TRBD2. The CDR3 loop spans 17 amino acids. J gave up 0 bases and V 5 bases, and 13 bases lay outside the gene matches. In germline, CDR1 is SGHTA, CDR2 FQGTGA. This chain's CDR3 is CASSLTSGTIYSYEQYF. CDR3 nucleotides: TGTGCCAGCAGCCTTACGTCCGGGACTATCTACTCCTACGAGCAGTACTTC. The variable domain in full, with the rest retrieved from reference TRBV7-3 and TRBJ2-7, is GAGVSQTPSNKVTEKGKYVELRCDPISGHTALYWYRQSLGQGPEFLIYFQGTGAADDSGLPNDRFFAVRPEGSVSTLKIQRTERGDSAVYLCASSLTSGTIYSYEQYFGPGTRLTVT.

This chain uses TRBV7-8 with TRBJ1-5; TRBD1 matches at 10 bases. CDR3 length: 15 amino acids. V shed 5 bases and J 7 bases; nucleotides not matched to a gene: 8. Germline assignment: CDR1 SGHVS and CDR2 FQNEAQ. Here the CDR3 DNA reads TGTGCCAGCAGCAACCGGGACAGGGGAGGACAGCCCCAGCATTTT. Its translation is CASSNRDRGGQPQHF.

The V gene is TRBV6-4, the J gene TRBJ1-5; D might be TRBD1 (5 bases). This CDR3 comprises 16 residues. V was cut by 0 bases and J by 1 base, with 10 bases left in between. In germline, CDR1 is MRHNA, CDR2 SNTAGT. In DNA form, the CDR3 reads TGTGCCAGCAGTGACTCGACCAGGGTAAGCAATCAGCCCCAGCATTTT. It codes for CASSDSTRVSNQPQHF.

Only one count was recorded for this clone. The rearrangement uses TRBV7-2 and TRBJ2-5, with 8 bases aligning to TRBD2. CDR1 and CDR2 (germline): SGHTA, FQGNSA. Trimming took 1 base from V and 7 from J; bases not matched to a gene: 8. The CDR3 runs 15 residues. This CDR3 reads CASSLDPGAGGTQYF. CDR3 DNA: TGTGCCAGCAGCTTAGACCCGGGGGCGGGAGGGACCCAGTACTTC. Drawing the rest from reference TRBV7-2 and TRBJ2-5, the complete variable domain is GAGVSQSPSNKVTEKGKDVELRCDPISGHTALYWYRQSLGQGLEFLIYFQGNSAPDKSGLPSDRFSAERTGGSVSTLTIQRTQQEDSAVYLCASSLDPGAGGTQYFGPGTRLLVL.

This rearrangement joins TRBV19 to TRBJ1-5; D ambiguous. Deletions cut 5 bases from V and 2 bases from J, with 10 bases between. The CDR3 covers 14 residues. CDR1 and CDR2 from the germline V gene are LNHDA and SQIVND (reference sequence). In DNA form, the CDR3 reads TGTGCCAGTAGTCCAGTGATGGGCAATCAGCCCCAGCATTTT. Protein sequence: CASSPVMGNQPQHF.

This chain uses TRBV5-1 with TRBJ2-7, with TRBD2 matching 9 bases. The CDR3 runs 16 residues. Looked up from germline, CDR1 is SGHRS and CDR2 is YFSETQ. J lost 3 bases, V lost 0 bases, and 7 bases had no gene match. The CDR3 region has the DNA TGCGCCAGCAGCTTGGTAGGCGGGAGGGCCGTCTACGAGCAGTACTTC. It codes for CASSLVGGRAVYEQYF.

Notes on this clone: Other DNA sequences of this sample code for an identical CDR3. The chain combines TRBV6-5 with TRBJ1-5, with no clear D. With 0 bases removed from V and 2 bases from J, the gap between germline ends came to 8 bases. This CDR3 region has 15 residues. The germline gives CDR1 MNHEY, CDR2 SVGAGI. CDR3: CASSYSLGGNQPQHF. CDR3 DNA: TGTGCCAGCAGTTACTCGCTGGGAGGCAATCAGCCCCAGCATTTT.

The chain links TRBV4-3 to TRBJ2-7; the match to TRBD1 covers 9 bases. The CDR3 totals 14 residues. Germline trimming cut 5 bases from V and 3 bases from J; bases unmatched to any gene: 5. Germline V gene lookup returns CDR1 LGHNA and CDR2 YSLEER. This CDR3 reads CASSYGQGNYEQYF. CDR3 sequence (DNA): TGCGCCAGCAGCTACGGACAGGGGAACTACGAGCAGTACTTC.

J is TRBJ2-3 and V is TRBV5-6, with TRBD1 identical over 8 bases. In germline, CDR1 is SGHDT, CDR2 YYEEEE. CDR3 size: 15 residues. With V trimmed by 5 bases and J by 4 bases, 9 bases remained unmatched. This CDR3 reads CASRYETGEADTQYF. As DNA, the CDR3 is TGTGCCAGCAGGTATGAGACAGGGGAGGCAGATACGCAGTATTTT.

The CDR3 loop is CASSFGVGYTF. In DNA, the CDR3 is TGTGCCAGCAGCTTCGGGGTTGGCTACACCTTC. The V and J genes are TRBV5-6 and TRBJ1-2; D remains ambiguous. The V end was cut by 2 bases, the J end by 7 bases, with 6 bases between. CDR1 is SGHDT and CDR2 is YYEEEE in the germline V gene. The CDR3 covers 11 residues.

This clone came up many times. The J gene is TRBJ1-4, the V gene TRBV5-4, with D hard to call. Trimming stripped 3 bases from V and 8 bases from J, with 11 bases between. Germline V CDR1 and CDR2: SGHNT, YYREEE (reference sequence). This CDR3 comprises 13 residues. The CDR3 nucleotides read TGTGCCAGCAGCTCGTGGGAGGGAGAAAAACTGTTTTTT. As protein: CASSSWEGEKLFF. Together with reference TRBV5-4 and TRBJ1-4, the CDR3 gives the full variable domain: ETGVTQSPTHLIKTRGQQVTLRCSSQSGHNTVSWYQQALGQGPQFIFQYYREEENGRGNFPPRFSGLQFPNYSSELNVNALELDDSALYLCASSSWEGEKLFFGSGTQLSVL.

This clone occurred once. The chain links TRBV28 to TRBJ1-2; 8 bases are shared with TRBD1. Germline lookup yields CDR1 MDHEN and CDR2 SYDVKM. The CDR3 is 13 residues long. After removal of 5 bases from V and 5 bases from J, the junction contained 4 bases not matched to a gene. The DNA for the CDR3 is TGTGCCAGCAGTGGGACAGGCGATTATGGCTACACCTTC. It codes for CASSGTGDYGYTF.

The chain recombines TRBV4-2 with TRBJ2-3; no definite D call. The CDR3 contains 14 residues. The germline gives CDR1 LGHNA, CDR2 YNFKEQ. Trimming pared 0 bases from V and 14 bases from J, leaving 18 bases between. CDR3 region: CASSQENSRESLYF. The CDR3 nucleotides read TGTGCCAGCAGCCAAGAGAATAGTCGTGAGAGCCTGTATTTT.

This rearrangement joins TRBV4-1 to TRBJ2-2, with 10 bases lining up with TRBD2. CDR1 and CDR2 (germline): MGHRA, YSYEKL. The CDR3 has 14 amino acids. CDR3 loop: CASSGTSAAGELFF. The CDR3 DNA follows: TGCGCAAGCTCCGGGACTAGCGCAGCCGGGGAGCTGTTTTTT.

The rearrangement joins TRBV11-1 to TRBJ2-1; 10 nucleotides match TRBD2. There are 17 residues in the CDR3. The germline V gene encodes CDR1 SGHAT and CDR2 FQDESV (reference sequence). V was clipped by 1 base and J by 7 bases; unmatched bases: 10. The DNA for the CDR3 is TGTGCCAGCAGCTTAGGAGCGGGAGGGCCTTTGTCGAATGAGCAGTTCTTC. It specifies CASSLGAGGPLSNEQFF.

The chain employs TRBV7-9 and TRBJ2-1; 11 nucleotides agree with TRBD2. CDR3 length: 14 residues. After removal of 4 bases from V and 4 bases from J, the junction contained 0 bases not matched to a gene. The germline CDR1 and CDR2 sequences are SEHNR and FQNEAQ (reference sequence). CDR3 nucleotides: TGTGCCAGCAGCTCTAGCGGGGGGTACAATGAGCAGTTCTTC. It translates to CASSSSGGYNEQFF.

This chain connects TRBV9 to TRBJ1-1; TRBD1 aligns across 12 bases. CDR3 length equals 14 residues. Germline-derived CDR1 and CDR2 are SGDLS and YYNGEE. V dropped 3 bases and J dropped 6; count of bases not matched to a gene: 3. The CDR3 DNA follows: TGTGCCAGCAGCGGGGGACAGGGGGCAGCTGAAGCTTTCTTT. It encodes CASSGGQGAAEAFF.

The chain joins TRBV6-1 to TRBJ2-7; weak D call: TRBD1 (5 bases). This CDR3 has 11 amino acids. Germline V gives CDR1 MNHNS, CDR2 SASEGT. The CDR3 region is CASDTYYEQYF. CDR3 DNA sequence: TGTGCGTCGGACACTTACTACGAGCAGTACTTC.

This clone was seen more than once but under ten times. The rearrangement uses TRBV4-3 and TRBJ2-1; 12 nucleotides match TRBD2. The CDR3 extends over 16 amino acids. V dropped 5 bases and J dropped 8; count of bases not matched to a gene: 10. Germline-derived CDR1 and CDR2 are LGHNA and YSLEER. The CDR3 DNA is TGCGCCAGCAGCTCCCGACTAGCGGGAGATGTCTATGAGCAGTTCTTC. Protein product: CASSSRLAGDVYEQFF.